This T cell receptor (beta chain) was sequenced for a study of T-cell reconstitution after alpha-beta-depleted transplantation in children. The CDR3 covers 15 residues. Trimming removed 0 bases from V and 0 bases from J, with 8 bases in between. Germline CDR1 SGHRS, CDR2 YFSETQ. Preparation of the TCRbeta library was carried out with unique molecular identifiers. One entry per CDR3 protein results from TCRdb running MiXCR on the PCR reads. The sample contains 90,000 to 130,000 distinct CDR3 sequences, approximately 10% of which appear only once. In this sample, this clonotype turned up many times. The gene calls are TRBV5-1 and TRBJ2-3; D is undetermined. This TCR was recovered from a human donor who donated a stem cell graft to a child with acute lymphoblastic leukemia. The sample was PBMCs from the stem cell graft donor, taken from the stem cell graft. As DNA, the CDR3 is TGCGCCAGCAGCTTGGCCGAACTTAGCACAGATACGCAGTATTTT. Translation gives CASSLAELSTDTQYF.